This is a list of T cell receptor beta chains from one sample in a study of blood T cells in healthy people across ages. One entry per CDR3 protein results from TCRdb running MiXCR on the 5' RACE reads. The sample has roughly 730,000 distinct CDR3 sequences; more than 55% are singletons. The specimen was blood. All receptors derive from a man in his forties or fifties in good health. Each CDR3 is given with its conserved first and last residue. The D gene is left open where the match is weak. Size tells how often a clone was seen (once, few, many) or the class of an expanded clone, and some rows leave it out.

d_call	v_call	clone_size	j_call	cdr3_aa	cdr3_nt
TRBD1	TRBV20-1	.	TRBJ2-7	CSATGQSSDEQYF	TGCAGTGCAACGGGACAGAGCTCCGACGAGCAGTACTTC
.	TRBV24-1	.	TRBJ2-3	CATSDRSVADTQYF	TGTGCCACCAGTGACCGATCTGTGGCAGATACGCAGTATTTT
.	TRBV4-1	.	TRBJ1-2	CASSQALQGTGVYGYTF	TGCGCCAGCAGCCAGGCCCTACAGGGCACGGGGGTCTATGGCTACACCTTC
.	TRBV19	.	TRBJ2-5	CASRTLRNEQYF	TGTGCCAGCAGGACACTCAGAAATGAGCAGTACTTC
TRBD2	TRBV12-3/TRBV12-4	few	TRBJ2-1	CASILSGGPFNEQFF	TGTGCCAGCATCCTTAGCGGGGGGCCATTCAATGAGCAGTTCTTC
TRBD1	TRBV9	.	TRBJ1-4	CASSEGGGGGEKLFF	TGTGCCAGCAGCGAAGGAGGAGGGGGCGGGGAAAAACTGTTTTTT
TRBD2	TRBV12-5	.	TRBJ2-7	CASGLVAGGSRDSYEQYF	TGTGCTAGTGGTTTGGTAGCGGGCGGGAGCAGGGACTCCTACGAGCAGTACTTC
.	TRBV7-9	few	TRBJ2-3	CASSPHSGTADTQYF	TGTGCCAGCAGCCCCCACAGTGGAACCGCAGATACGCAGTATTTT
TRBD1	TRBV10-3	many	TRBJ1-2	CAISEGQGDGYTF	TGTGCCATCAGTGAAGGCCAGGGGGATGGCTACACCTTC
.	TRBV5-1	.	TRBJ2-1	CASSSDRPSEQFF	TGCGCCAGCAGCTCCGACAGGCCCAGTGAGCAGTTCTTC
.	TRBV12-3/TRBV12-4	few	TRBJ1-2	CASSQPDRPWGYTF	TGTGCCAGCAGCCAACCTGACAGGCCCTGGGGCTACACCTTC
.	TRBV11-2	few	TRBJ2-1	CASSLAPRGFSPFF	TGTGCCAGCAGCTTAGCCCCCCGGGGGTTTAGTCCGTTCTTC
.	TRBV7-3	.	TRBJ2-1	CASSWVSSAKVGHNEQFF	TGTGCCAGCAGCTGGGTCTCATCGGCCAAGGTAGGCCACAATGAGCAGTTCTTC
TRBD2	TRBV27	once	TRBJ2-1	CASRERGTYNEQFF	TGTGCCAGCAGGGAGCGGGGGACCTACAATGAGCAGTTCTTC
.	TRBV27	.	TRBJ2-1	CASSQGTSQFF	TGCGCCAGCAGCCAAGGGACCAGTCAGTTCTTC
TRBD2	TRBV4-3	few	TRBJ2-2	CASSPRTSAGELFF	TGCGCCAGCAGCCCTCGGACTAGCGCCGGGGAGCTGTTTTTT